This T cell receptor beta chain was identified in a study of Ad26.COV2.S vaccination and SARS-CoV-2 variants (dated by TCRdb to the early 2020s). In the study overall: Vaccine-arm donors came from COV1001, a multicentre, randomized, double-blind, placebo-controlled phase I-IIa trial of Ad26.COV2.S in healthy adults. Trial participants were randomized into five groups of five: low-dose or high-dose Ad26.COV2.S given once or twice, or placebo on both occasions. Investigators did not know the trial group allocation while performing experiments and assessing outcomes. TCRbeta repertoire sequencing was used to assess the specificity and breadth of SARS-CoV-2-reactive T cell receptors after Ad26.COV2.S vaccination. A total of 32 samples were included in the TCR-sequenced set, comprising about 20 Ad26.COV2.S vaccine recipients, 5 placebo recipients and 8 SARS-CoV-2 convalescent individuals. Dosing of Ad26.COV2.S was intramuscular, at either 5x10^10 or 1x10^11 viral particles, delivered as one shot or as two shots spaced 56 days apart.

CDR1 and CDR2 are drawn from the germline V gene: SGDLS, YYNGEE. The CDR3 sequence holds 15 residues, the cysteine and phenylalanine included. Just CDR3 DNA is preserved here, 45 bases in frame from base 1. Deletion took 0 bases off V and 0 bases off J, with a span of 6 bases between the germline ends. Reading the label with the study, this specimen's treatment or condition is: about 20 received Ad26.COV2.S at low or high dose, single or two shots; roughly 5 received placebo; per-sample allocation not given. Repertoires of vaccine and placebo recipients were sequenced from samples taken on day 63 after the first injection. Cohort 1b enrolled roughly 25 adults aged 18-55 years at a single site in Boston, USA, between 29 July and 7 August 2020. Ad26.COV2.S was a replication-incompetent adenovirus type 26 vector expressing a prefusion-stabilized SARS-CoV-2 spike protein from the original Wuhan strain.

About this clone itself: This receptor's antigen is unknown. Within one base of it there is no much larger clone, and no base qualities were kept.

The paper's findings and limits, for the study overall: Vaccine and placebo recipients had similar non-spike TCR breadth, a finding consistent with the vaccine containing only spike. After vaccination, spike-specific CD8+ and CD4+ T cell responses were reported to show substantial breadth. Spike-specific TCR breadth was higher in Ad26.COV2.S recipients than in placebo recipients (P = 0.0014). Comparing responses between vaccine doses or regimens was not something the study was powered to do. The authors noted that the TCR breadth and depth analyses may have underestimated total T cell responses.

The immunoSEQ Assay was used to sequence TCRbeta CDR3 regions. After extraction, genomic DNA underwent amplification by bias-controlled multiplex PCR, followed by high-throughput sequencing. The source study handled its data this way. Collapsing and filtering of sequences were performed to quantify the absolute abundance of each unique TCRbeta CDR3 region. T cell fraction was estimated by normalization of TCRbeta template counts to usable DNA, with usable DNA being measured through amplification of reference genes present in all nucleated cells. Repertoire TCRs were annotated as SARS-CoV-2-specific when V gene, CDR3 amino acid sequence and J gene were exactly matched to a known reactive TCR set. The reference SARS-CoV-2 TCR set came from MIRA and was filtered for enrichment in COVID-19-positive ImmuneCODE repertoires, removing public or cross-reactive TCRs. Using the MIRA antigens, annotated TCRs were further analysed by specific ORF or by position within an ORF. Breadth was defined as the number of annotated unique rearrangements divided by the total number of unique productive rearrangements, and depth was defined as the summed frequency of the annotated unique rearrangements. Group comparisons of TCR breadth used two-sided Wilcoxon rank-sum tests. TCRdb took over this immuneACCESS table, retaining in-frame rearrangements with V and J assigned. Such tables are incomplete; in checked studies, under half of the missing clones stem from an unresolved V gene, and the remainder is unexplained. V and J calls and clone size come straight from that table; D and trimming were deduced from the DNA. The sample has some 410,000 clones on record, 92% of them singletons. The ten largest make up roughly 1.7% of the sample.

This chain is built from TRBV9 and TRBJ1-4; the D gene remains uncertain. The sample consisted of peripheral blood, taken in a trial of Ad26.COV2.S vaccine versus placebo. This TCR derives from a person aged 18-60 years who received the Ad26.COV2.S COVID-19 vaccine or a placebo. The CDR3 region: CASSVGHPTNEKLFF. The nucleotide sequence is TGTGCCAGCAGCGTAGGACACCCAACTAATGAAAAACTGTTTTTT.